These 15 T cell receptor beta chains were sequenced from one sample in a study of technical replicates of blood from several donors. Method: immunoSEQ multiplex PCR; TCRdb's copy keeps in-frame clones and lacks some. The sample records around 95,000 clones, 85% to 95% being singletons. The specimen was T cells isolated from PBMCs. The receptors were gathered from a human donor in good health.

The V gene is TRBV4-1, the J gene TRBJ2-1, with TRBD2 matching 11 bases. V lost 0 bases to trimming and J lost 10 bases; unmatched junction nucleotides: 11. The CDR3 is made up of 17 amino acids. Germline CDR1 is MGHRA and CDR2 is YSYEKL. In DNA form, the CDR3 reads TGCGCCAGCAGCCAAGACCGGGGGGGACTAGCGGTGGAGGAGCAGTTCTTC. This sequence encodes CASSQDRGGLAVEEQFF.

V usage is TRBV6-5 and J usage is TRBJ2-1, with D maybe TRBD2 (5 bases). Deletions cut 2 bases from V and 0 bases from J, with 11 bases between. CDR3 length: 16 amino acids. Germline CDR1 is MNHEY and CDR2 is SVGAGI. CDR3 protein: CASSYQSGLSYNEQFF. The CDR3, as DNA: TGTGCCAGCAGTTACCAGAGCGGACTCTCCTACAATGAGCAGTTCTTC.

CDR3 protein: CASNEKTKNIQYF. DNA of the CDR3: TGTGCCAGCAACGAGAAAACCAAAAACATTCAGTACTTC. The chain carries TRBV5-4 and TRBJ2-4, with no clear D. CDR3 size: 13 residues. CDR1 is SGHNT, CDR2 YYREEE, per germline (reference sequence). Trimming shortened V by 6 bases and J by 2 bases, and 9 bases separated the two germline ends.

The chain combines TRBV6-5 with TRBJ1-4, with D possibly TRBD1 on 5 matching bases. CDR1 MNHEY and CDR2 SVGAGI come from the germline V gene. This CDR3 contains 14 residues. V dropped 2 bases and J dropped 3 bases, with 7 bases sitting between them. The CDR3 DNA reads TGTGCCAGCAGTTACGGGGCGGCTAATGAAAAACTGTTTTTT. Protein sequence: CASSYGAANEKLFF.

The V call is TRBV27, the J call TRBJ1-1, with D possibly TRBD1 on 5 matching bases. CDR3 length: 16 residues. Trimming took 6 bases from V and 0 from J, leaving 17 bases between them. The germline CDR1 and CDR2 sequences are MNHEY and SMNVEV (reference sequence). CDR3 nucleotide sequence: TGTGCCAGCAGCCCAGGACATCCGTCAATGAACACTGAAGCTTTCTTT. Translating gives CASSPGHPSMNTEAFF.

The rearrangement links TRBV14 to TRBJ1-3; D is perhaps TRBD1 (6 bases). There are 18 residues in the CDR3. The germline V and J ends were trimmed by 4 bases and 0 bases, with 19 bases remaining between them. Germline-derived CDR1 and CDR2 are SGHDN and FVKESK. The CDR3 here is CASSRQTGPITSGNTIYF. The DNA for the CDR3 is TGTGCCAGCAGCCGTCAGACAGGACCCATTACCTCTGGAAACACCATATATTTT.

The chain has TRBV28 and TRBJ2-2, with a tentative D call TRBD1 (7 bases). The CDR3 sequence is 17 residues long. V was pared by 6 bases and J by 6 bases, with 23 bases between. From germline, CDR1 is MDHEN and CDR2 SYDVKM. CDR3 loop: CASRSISGGGSAGELFF. CDR3 sequence (DNA): TGTGCCAGCAGATCAATTAGCGGAGGGGGCAGTGCCGGGGAGCTGTTTTTT. Using reference TRBV28 and TRBJ2-2 for the parts outside the CDR3, the full variable domain is DVKVTQSSRYLVKRTGEKVFLECVQDMDHENMFWYRQDPGLGLRLIYFSYDVKMKEKGDIPEGYSVSREKKERFSLILESASTNQTSMYLCASRSISGGGSAGELFFGEGSRLTVL.

The rearrangement links TRBV28 to TRBJ2-2; weak D call: TRBD2 (5 bases). V shed 3 bases and J shed 2 bases, with 7 bases lying between them. The CDR3 is 14 residues long. Germline lookup yields CDR1 MDHEN and CDR2 SYDVKM. Here the CDR3 reads CASSFRLNTGELFF. Written as DNA, the CDR3 is TGTGCCAGCAGTTTTCGACTAAACACCGGGGAGCTGTTTTTT.

The rearrangement links TRBV20-1 to TRBJ1-4; D not certain. Germline V gene sequence: CDR1 DFQATT, CDR2 SNEGSKA (reference sequence). The CDR3 spans 10 residues. V dropped 5 bases and J dropped 11 bases, with 9 bases sitting between them. The chain's CDR3 is CSAQSRKLFF. CDR3 coding DNA: TGCAGTGCTCAGAGCAGGAAACTGTTTTTT.

The chain joins TRBV7-9 to TRBJ2-7, with 7 bases that match TRBD2. Losses at the gene ends were 1 base for V and 4 bases for J; bases not matched to a gene: 4. Germline V gene lookup returns CDR1 SEHNR and CDR2 FQNEAQ (reference sequence). This CDR3 spans 14 amino acids. For the CDR3, the DNA is TGTGCCAGCAGCTTAGACCAGCGGGATTACGAGCAGTACTTC. The encoded protein is CASSLDQRDYEQYF.

This rearrangement joins TRBV15 to TRBJ1-3, with a tentative D call TRBD1 (6 bases). The germline gives CDR1 LNHNV, CDR2 YYDKDF (reference sequence). The CDR3 is made up of 14 amino acids. Trimming removed 8 bases from V and 0 bases from J, with 11 bases in between. Here the CDR3 reads CATQGYSSGNTIYF. In DNA, the CDR3 is TGTGCCACCCAGGGGTATAGCTCTGGAAACACCATATATTTT.

The chain combines TRBV9 with TRBJ2-5, with 9 bases identical to TRBD1. CDR3 size: 14 residues. CDR1 and CDR2 (germline): SGDLS, YYNGEE. Trimming at V came to 4 bases and at J to 9 bases, leaving 10 bases not matched to a gene. The CDR3: CASSPGTGSYAQYF. The CDR3 bases are TGTGCCAGCAGCCCGGGGACAGGGTCGTACGCCCAGTACTTC.

The chain carries TRBV4-1 and TRBJ2-7; TRBD1 might be the D (6 bases). V lost 1 base, J lost 1 base, and 14 bases lay in between. The CDR3 runs 16 residues. Germline values: CDR1 MGHRA, CDR2 YSYEKL. In DNA, the CDR3 is TGCGCCAGCAGCCAAGGAGGAATCGACAGGTCCTACGAGCAGTACTTC. Its protein product is CASSQGGIDRSYEQYF.

This clone was seen a handful of times. The chain has TRBV10-3 and TRBJ1-3, with TRBD1 matching over 8 bases. CDR3 length: 14 residues. The V gene end was trimmed by 5 bases and the J gene end by 4 bases; junction bases not matched to a gene: 4. Germline loops: CDR1 ENHRY, CDR2 SYGVKD. The CDR3 loop reads CAISTGQGGNTIYF. For the CDR3, the DNA is TGTGCCATCAGTACCGGACAGGGAGGAAACACCATATATTTT.

This chain links TRBV5-1 with TRBJ2-1; possibly TRBD2 for D (5 bases). The CDR3 is 15 residues long. Trimming shortened V by 0 bases and J by 0 bases, and 7 bases separated the two germline ends. The germline V gene has CDR1 SGHRS and CDR2 YFSETQ. The CDR3 loop is CASSLEADSYNEQFF. The CDR3 region has the DNA TGCGCCAGCAGCTTGGAAGCGGACTCCTACAATGAGCAGTTCTTC.